A selection of T cell receptor beta chains follows, all from one sample in a study of Ad26.COV2.S vaccination and SARS-CoV-2 variants. Repertoires were generated with immunoSEQ multiplex PCR, while TCRdb's copy carries only in-frame clones and drops some. In the table there are 430,000 or so clones, roughly nine tenths of which are singletons. This specimen was peripheral blood, taken in a trial of Ad26.COV2.S vaccine versus placebo. All receptors come from a person between 18 and 65 years old who received the Ad26.COV2.S COVID-19 vaccine or a placebo. Both conserved end residues are part of each CDR3. Fields, in order: J gene, D gene, V gene, clone size, CDR3 DNA, CDR3 protein. A D gene is named only where the DNA matches it firmly. Rows may omit the clone size; those that give it use once, few, many or a size class.

TRBJ2-7	.	TRBV5-4	.	TGTGCCAGCAGCTCCTACGGGGGAGGCCGCGAGCAGTACTTC	CASSSYGGGREQYF
TRBJ1-1	TRBD1	TRBV25-1	.	TGTGCCAGCGTCAGACAGGGGGCCTGGACTGAAGCTTTCTTT	CASVRQGAWTEAFF
TRBJ1-2	.	TRBV15	.	TGTGCCACCAGCAGAGTGGCGGCTAACTATGGCTACACCTTC	CATSRVAANYGYTF
TRBJ2-3	.	TRBV5-1	.	TGCGCCAGCAGCTTTCAAGGGGGACCTAGCACAGATACGCAGTATTTT	CASSFQGGPSTDTQYF
TRBJ1-1	.	TRBV6-5	.	TGTGCCAGCAGTTACACCAGGGCAAAAACTGAAGCTTTCTTT	CASSYTRAKTEAFF
TRBJ2-1	TRBD2	TRBV6-5	.	TGTGCCAGCAGATATACTAGCGGGGAAGACAATGAGCAGTTCTTC	CASRYTSGEDNEQFF
TRBJ1-2	.	TRBV5-6	.	TGTGCCAGCAGCTTACGGCAGGGATATGGCTACACCTTC	CASSLRQGYGYTF
TRBJ2-2	.	TRBV7-9	.	TGTGCCAGCAGCCCGCCGGTCTACACCGGGGAGCTGTTTTTT	CASSPPVYTGELFF
TRBJ1-4	.	TRBV19	once	TGTGCCAGTAGCCCAACGGGTGCAACTAATGAAAAACTGTTTTTT	CASSPTGATNEKLFF
TRBJ2-4	.	TRBV7-2	once	TGTGCCAGCAGCTTAATCGGGACGGACAAAAACATTCAGTACTTC	CASSLIGTDKNIQYF
TRBJ2-2	.	TRBV11-3	once	TGTGCCAGCAGCCGAAGAGGGGATAGTGCCGGGGAGCTGTTTTTT	CASSRRGDSAGELFF
TRBJ2-5	.	TRBV9	.	TGTGCCAGCAGCGTAGCCCCGTGGTTTGAGGAGACCCAGTACTTC	CASSVAPWFEETQYF
TRBJ2-3	.	TRBV11-3	.	TGTGCCAGCACGCCCCTAGTAGGAGCGACAGATACGCAGTATTTT	CASTPLVGATDTQYF
TRBJ2-3	TRBD2	TRBV5-4	.	TGTGCCAGCAGCTTTACTAGCGTCCATACAGATACGCAGTATTTT	CASSFTSVHTDTQYF
TRBJ2-1	.	TRBV2	.	TGTGCCAGCATCCCCCAGGGGGGGACCCCGGGGGCGAAAAACAATGAGCAGTTCTTC	CASIPQGGTPGAKNNEQFF
TRBJ1-2	.	TRBV5-5	.	TGTGCCAGCAGCTTGTACGCAGGGGATAACTATGGCTACACCTTC	CASSLYAGDNYGYTF
TRBJ1-4	.	TRBV28	.	TGTGCCAGCAGCCCCTGGGAGGCTGTATATGAAAAACTGTTTTTT	CASSPWEAVYEKLFF
TRBJ1-2	.	TRBV4-3	.	TGCGCCAGCAGCTTCGGCCGCTCGAGGGGCTACACCTTC	CASSFGRSRGYTF
TRBJ1-5	TRBD1	TRBV5-1	.	TGCGCCAGCAGCTTTGGGACAGGAAACAATCAGCCCCAGCATTTT	CASSFGTGNNQPQHF
TRBJ2-5	.	TRBV28	.	TGTGCCAGCAGTTTAACTAGGGAAGAGACCCAGTACTTC	CASSLTREETQYF
TRBJ2-5	.	TRBV4-1	.	TGCGCCAGCAGCCAAGATTATGAAGAGACCCAGTACTTC	CASSQDYEETQYF
TRBJ1-2	.	TRBV6-5	.	TGTGCCAGCAGTTACGGGCCAGCTAACTATGGCTACACCTTC	CASSYGPANYGYTF
TRBJ2-2	.	TRBV6-5	.	TGTGCCAGCAGTTACTCGGACACGAACACCGGGGAGCTGTTTTTT	CASSYSDTNTGELFF
TRBJ1-1	.	TRBV7-3	.	TGTGCCAGCAGCTTAAACAGGGAGGCTGAAGCTTTCTTT	CASSLNREAEAFF
TRBJ1-5	.	TRBV7-9	.	TGTGCCAGCAGCCCTGGGGGGAATCAGCCCCAGCATTTT	CASSPGGNQPQHF
TRBJ2-7	.	TRBV3-1/TRBV3-2	.	TGTGCCAGCAGCCAAGATAGGGCGGCCGAGGAGAGATTC	CASSQDRAAEERF
TRBJ1-2	.	TRBV2	.	TGTGCCAGCAGTCCCAGGGGTTTAGGCTATGGCTACACCTTC	CASSPRGLGYGYTF
TRBJ1-5	.	TRBV18	once	TGTGCCAGCTCACTTCAGCAAGGGGGCAATCAGCCCCAGCATTTT	CASSLQQGGNQPQHF
TRBJ1-1	.	TRBV10-3	.	TGTGCCATCAGTGACGCCGACCCCGGGAACACTGAAGCTTTCTTT	CAISDADPGNTEAFF
TRBJ2-3	TRBD2	TRBV5-1	.	TGCGCCAGCAGCCTCCTGACTAGCGAGAGCACAGATACGCAGTATTTT	CASSLLTSESTDTQYF
TRBJ1-3	TRBD1	TRBV9	few	TGTGCCAGCAGCCGAGGAAACAGGGGAGGAGGAAACACCATATATTTT	CASSRGNRGGGNTIYF
TRBJ1-3	.	TRBV19	.	TGTGCCAGTAGCGCGGCCAGGGCGCGGGGAAACACCATATATTTT	CASSAARARGNTIYF
TRBJ2-7	.	TRBV27	.	TGTGCCAGCAGTTTAGGCGCAGGGGTGGGCGAGCAGTACTTC	CASSLGAGVGEQYF
TRBJ1-5	.	TRBV7-9	once	TGTGCCAGCTCTCTCGCTCCCTCGGGGCAGCCCCAGCATTTT	CASSLAPSGQPQHF
TRBJ2-1	TRBD1	TRBV6-2/TRBV6-3	.	TGTGCCAGCAGTACCGGGACAGGGGCAATTAATGAGCAGTTCTTC	CASSTGTGAINEQFF
TRBJ2-1	TRBD2	TRBV9	.	TGTGCCAGCAGCTCGGGACTATTGACGAATGAGCAGTTCTTC	CASSSGLLTNEQFF
TRBJ1-2	.	TRBV5-4	.	TGTGCCAGCAGCGGATCTAACTATGGCTACACCTTC	CASSGSNYGYTF
TRBJ2-7	.	TRBV3-1/TRBV3-2	.	TGTGCCAGCAGCCAAGTGGGGCTAGCAGCCCCCTACGAGCAGTACTTC	CASSQVGLAAPYEQYF
TRBJ2-1	TRBD2	TRBV11-2	once	TGTGCCAGCAGCTTCGGAGTGGGAGGGCCTCTCCAGTTCTTC	CASSFGVGGPLQFF
TRBJ1-1	.	TRBV19	.	TGTGCCAGTAGCGTCGCAGGGAGCACTGAAGCTTTCTTT	CASSVAGSTEAFF
TRBJ2-5	TRBD2	TRBV15	.	TGTGCCACCAGGCTAGCGGGGGTCAGATTACAAGAGACCCAGTACTTC	CATRLAGVRLQETQYF
TRBJ1-5	.	TRBV20-1	.	TGCAGTGCTAGTGCTGCGGGGCCCCAGCATTTT	CSASAAGPQHF
TRBJ2-1	.	TRBV11-3	.	TGTGCCAGCAGCTTAGGGACATTCTCCTACAATGAGCAGTTCTTC	CASSLGTFSYNEQFF
TRBJ1-1	.	TRBV7-9	.	TGTGCCAGCAGCCTGGACAGATTGAACACTGAAGCTTTCTTT	CASSLDRLNTEAFF
TRBJ1-2	TRBD1	TRBV4-1	.	TGCGCCAGCAGCCAAGGGACAGGGCGGCATGGCTACACCTTC	CASSQGTGRHGYTF
TRBJ2-2	.	TRBV9	.	TGTGCCAGCAGCGTCTATGCGAACACCGGGGAGCTGTTTTTT	CASSVYANTGELFF
TRBJ2-3	TRBD1	TRBV5-1	.	TGCGCCAGCAGCATACCCCGGGACAGCGTCACAGATACGCAGTATTTT	CASSIPRDSVTDTQYF
TRBJ1-6	.	TRBV6-6	.	TGTGCCAGCCGAGACGGGGCCGGGAATTCACCCCTCCACTTT	CASRDGAGNSPLHF
TRBJ1-1	.	TRBV2	few	TGTGCCCGAACCCGGGGGGCTAGCACTGAAGCTTTCTTT	CARTRGASTEAFF
TRBJ2-2	.	TRBV27	.	TGTGCCAGCACATCCTTAGGGGGGGAAGAAAACACCGGGGAGCTGTTTTTT	CASTSLGGEENTGELFF
TRBJ1-6	.	TRBV29-1	.	TGCAGCGTTGGTCTACCGGGGCGCAATTCACCCCTCCACTTT	CSVGLPGRNSPLHF
TRBJ2-1	TRBD1	TRBV5-4	few	TGTGCCAGCAGGGTGGGACAGGGGGCCTACAATGAGCAGTTCTTC	CASRVGQGAYNEQFF
TRBJ2-1	TRBD2	TRBV7-2	.	TGTGCCAGCAGCTTAGACTCTAGCGGACACAATGAGCAGTTCTTC	CASSLDSSGHNEQFF
TRBJ1-6	TRBD1	TRBV6-5	.	TGTGCCAGCAGTTACCAGGGGGCTGGGTCACCCCTCCACTTT	CASSYQGAGSPLHF
TRBJ2-3	.	TRBV4-1	.	TGCGCCAGCAGCCTCCAGGGGTACGGCACAGATACGCAGTATTTT	CASSLQGYGTDTQYF
TRBJ2-7	TRBD1	TRBV5-4	.	TGTGCCAGCAGCACTTCCGGGACAGGGTATAGCGAGCAGTACTTC	CASSTSGTGYSEQYF
TRBJ1-1	.	TRBV30	.	TGTGCCTGGAGTTGGGCATCCGCCCGGGGTATCTCTGCTTTCTTT	CAWSWASARGISAFF
TRBJ2-4	.	TRBV6-6	.	TGTGCCAGCAGTTACCCGACAAGAGCCAAAAACATTCAGTACTTC	CASSYPTRAKNIQYF